What follows are 29 T cell receptor beta chains derived from one specimen sequenced in a study of T cell responses to AZD1222 COVID-19 vaccine. Generated by immunoSEQ multiplex PCR, the TCRdb table keeps only in-frame clones and is missing some. The table shows 150,000 to 200,000 clones, with 94% occurring only once. The source was peripheral blood, collected on day 0 of AZD1222 vaccination. The receptors come from an adult in good health.

This clone was counted once. The CDR3 sequence: CASRKDGSSYNEQFF. CDR3 in DNA: TGTGCCAGCAGAAAAGACGGAAGCTCCTACAATGAGCAGTTCTTC. This chain links TRBV5-4 with TRBJ2-1; D remains ambiguous. CDR3 length equals 15 residues. Germline CDR1 SGHNT, CDR2 YYREEE (reference sequence). Trimming removed 5 bases from V and 0 bases from J, with 12 bases in between.

V and J are TRBV4-2 and TRBJ2-3; possible D gene TRBD2, 6 bases. Germline V gives CDR1 LGHNA, CDR2 YNFKEQ. This CDR3 is built from 13 residues. Trimming took 6 bases from V and 6 from J, leaving 13 bases between them. CDR3: CASSTGRGDTQYF. CDR3 DNA: TGTGCCAGCAGTACGGGTCGGGGGGATACGCAGTATTTT.

The chain is built from TRBV19 and TRBJ1-5, with D tentatively TRBD1 (5 bases). The CDR3 covers 13 residues. The germline V gene has CDR1 LNHDA and CDR2 SQIVND (reference sequence). The V end lost 4 bases, the J end lost 3 bases, and 7 bases lay between the germline ends. The CDR3 coding sequence is TGTGCCAGTAGTACGACAGTCAATCAGCCCCAGCATTTT. It yields the protein CASSTTVNQPQHF.

V is TRBV15 and J is TRBJ1-2; the D is unclear. The V gene's germline CDR1 is LNHNV and CDR2 YYDKDF (reference sequence). The V end lost 0 bases, the J end lost 4 bases, and 9 bases lay between the germline ends. The CDR3 length is 14 residues. The CDR3 here is CATSRDPVIYGYTF. The CDR3 nucleotides read TGTGCCACCAGCAGAGATCCGGTGATCTATGGCTACACCTTC.

The rearrangement joins TRBV6-4 to TRBJ1-1; D is uncertain. CDR3 length: 14 amino acids. Germline CDR1 MRHNA, CDR2 SNTAGT. Trimming cost V 4 bases and J 1 base, with 10 bases left between them. CDR3 sequence: CASSASTENTEAFF. Written as DNA, the CDR3 is TGTGCCAGCAGTGCCTCGACTGAGAACACTGAAGCTTTCTTT.

The chain combines TRBV5-5 with TRBJ1-1; a weak D match, TRBD1 (5 bases). The CDR3 is 14 amino acids. Germline V CDR1 and CDR2: SGHKS, YYEKEE (reference sequence). The germline V and J ends were trimmed by 8 bases and 2 bases, with 16 bases remaining between them. The CDR3 here is CASVQGLGNTEAFF. In nucleotides, the CDR3 is TGTGCCAGTGTTCAGGGATTGGGCAACACTGAAGCTTTCTTT.

The chain employs TRBV6-4 and TRBJ1-1; 8 nucleotides agree with TRBD1. The CDR3 is made up of 11 amino acids. Germline trimming cut 11 bases from V and 3 bases from J; bases unmatched to any gene: 2. Germline V gene lookup returns CDR1 MRHNA and CDR2 SNTAGT. The CDR3 nucleotides read TGTGCCGCAGGGGGCTACACTGAAGCTTTCTTT. Translation gives CAAGGYTEAFF.

The CDR3 loop is CASSFQGALNYGYTF. The CDR3 DNA reads TGTGCCAGCAGTTTCCAGGGGGCCCTTAACTATGGCTACACCTTC. The chain couples TRBV27 to TRBJ1-2, with TRBD1 matching 8 bases. CDR1 MNHEY and CDR2 SMNVEV come from the germline V gene (reference sequence). The V segment lost 3 bases and the J segment 1 base; nucleotides outside the gene matches: 4. CDR3 length: 15 residues.

The V gene is TRBV2, the J gene TRBJ2-3, with D possibly being TRBD2 (5 bases). CDR1 and CDR2 from the germline V gene are SNHLY and FYNNEI. There are 16 residues in the CDR3. V lost 3 bases to trimming and J lost 3 bases, with 16 bases between them. The DNA of the CDR3 is TGTGCCAGCAGTGATTCGCCGGGGATGGGGACAGATACGCAGTATTTT. This translates into CASSDSPGMGTDTQYF.

The rearrangement joins TRBV12-3 or TRBV12-4 to TRBJ1-2; D remains unclear. The CDR3 is made up of 13 amino acids. V lost 3 bases and J lost 4, with 9 bases in between. This CDR3 is CASSFPSGYGYTF. The CDR3 nucleotides are TGTGCCAGCAGTTTCCCTTCCGGCTATGGCTACACCTTC.

The gene calls are TRBV7-9 and TRBJ2-2; either TRBD1 or TRBD2 may fit D (5 bases each). Trimming left V 6 bases short and J 0 bases short, with 8 bases between. The germline CDR1 and CDR2 sequences are SEHNR and FQNEAQ (reference sequence). This CDR3 spans 14 amino acids. This CDR3 is CASRWGPNTGELFF. The CDR3, as DNA: TGTGCCAGCAGGTGGGGACCGAACACCGGGGAGCTGTTTTTT. Full variable domain (outside the CDR3, taken from reference TRBV7-9 and TRBJ2-2): DTGVSQNPRHKITKRGQNVTFRCDPISEHNRLYWYRQTLGQGPEFLTYFQNEAQLEKSRLLSDRFSAERPKGSFSTLEIQRTEQGDSAMYLCASRWGPNTGELFFGEGSRLTVL.

The rearrangement joins TRBV30 to TRBJ1-2; no reliable D call. This CDR3 spans 12 amino acids. Trimming removed 1 base from V and 8 bases from J, with 11 bases in between. Germline V gives CDR1 GTSNPN, CDR2 SVGIG (reference sequence). CDR3 protein: CAWSESLAGYTF. CDR3 nucleotides: TGTGCCTGGAGTGAGTCGTTGGCGGGCTACACCTTC.

This sequence joins TRBV6-5 and TRBJ1-1; the D gene is possibly TRBD1 (6 bases). The CDR3 contains 14 residues. The V end was cut by 5 bases, the J end by 5 bases, with 15 bases between. Per the germline V gene, CDR1 is MNHEY and CDR2 is SVGAGI. CDR3 coding DNA: TGTGCCAGCAGTCATACAGGGTCGGGGACTGAAGCTTTCTTT. Protein sequence: CASSHTGSGTEAFF.

J is TRBJ2-2 and V is TRBV5-5; D possibly uses TRBD1 or TRBD2 (5 bases each). Trimming removed 2 bases from V and 6 bases from J, with 11 bases in between. Looked up from germline, CDR1 is SGHKS and CDR2 is YYEKEE (reference sequence). The CDR3 is 14 residues long. CDR3 region: CASSFWGRAGELFF. In DNA, the CDR3 is TGTGCCAGCAGCTTCTGGGGGAGAGCCGGGGAGCTGTTTTTT.

Only a few counts were recorded for this clone. The J gene is TRBJ1-1, the V gene TRBV10-1; D remains unclear. V gave up 1 base and J gave up 10 bases, with 10 bases separating them. The CDR3 is made up of 12 amino acids. Per the germline V gene, CDR1 is WNHNN and CDR2 is SYGVQD (reference sequence). The CDR3 spells CASSEWPGVAFF. In DNA, the CDR3 is TGCGCCAGCAGTGAGTGGCCCGGGGTAGCTTTCTTT.

This clone is a singleton in its sample. The chain combines TRBV21-1 with TRBJ2-7; TRBD2, the table's D call, was not compared with the DNA. TRBV21-1 is given as a pseudogene. The CDR3 runs to 16 residues. CDR3 residues: CASSKGGTSWAYEQYF. Here the CDR3 DNA reads TGTGCCAGCAGCAAAGGGGGGACTAGTTGGGCCTACGAGCAGTACTTC.

A few counts support this clone. The genes are TRBV10-3 and TRBJ2-1; D gene uncertain. Between the trimmed V and J ends, which lost 0 bases and 0 bases, there was a span of 12 bases. CDR1 is ENHRY and CDR2 is SYGVKD in the germline V gene. This CDR3 comprises 17 residues. The CDR3 DNA follows: TGTGCCATCAGTGAGTCGCTCGTGCGGAGCTCCTACAATGAGCAGTTCTTC. As protein: CAISESLVRSSYNEQFF.

The CDR3 DNA reads as TGCGCCAGCAGTGTTTGGGGCTCCTATAATTCACCCCTCCACTTT. The encoded protein is CASSVWGSYNSPLHF. The chain is built from TRBV5-1 and TRBJ1-6, with D hard to call. Trimming removed 5 bases from V and 0 bases from J, with 9 bases in between. Germline V gene data show CDR1 as SGHRS and CDR2 as YFSETQ. This CDR3 has 15 residues.

This clone was counted once. The chain carries TRBV28 and TRBJ2-1, with TRBD2 identical over 7 bases. Germline trimming cut 8 bases from V and 0 bases from J; bases unmatched to any gene: 10. The CDR3 is made up of 16 amino acids. Germline-derived CDR1 and CDR2 are MDHEN and SYDVKM. This CDR3 is CASGSSGEGSYNEQFF. Written as DNA, the CDR3 is TGTGCCAGCGGTTCTAGCGGTGAGGGCTCCTACAATGAGCAGTTCTTC.

A note on this clone: Other nucleotide sequences from this sample produce the same CDR3. The CDR3 loop is CAWSVGGNQPQHF. CDR3 sequence (DNA): TGTGCCTGGAGTGTAGGTGGCAATCAGCCCCAGCATTTT. The V gene is TRBV30, the J gene TRBJ1-5; D unresolved. The CDR3 consists of 13 residues. V was clipped by 0 bases and J by 2 bases, with 5 bases between them. Germline V lookup: CDR1 GTSNPN, CDR2 SVGIG (reference sequence). The full variable domain, in which reference TRBV30 and TRBJ1-5 provide the parts outside the CDR3, is SQTIHQWPATLVQPVGSPLSLECTVEGTSNPNLYWYRQAAGRGLQLLFYSVGIGQISSEVPQNLSASRPQDRQFILSSKKLLLSDSGFYLCAWSVGGNQPQHFGDGTRLSIL.

The genes are TRBV21-1 and TRBJ2-7; whether TRBD1, the table's D call, matches the DNA was not checked. TRBV21-1 is deemed a pseudogene. The CDR3 length is 13 residues. CDR3 residues: CATEKGQIYEQYF. CDR3 coding DNA: TGTGCCACCGAAAAGGGACAGATCTACGAGCAGTACTTC.

This chain joins TRBV18 and TRBJ1-5; D possibly corresponds to TRBD1 (5 bases). V lost 6 bases to trimming and J lost 2 bases, with 29 bases between them. The CDR3 is made up of 20 amino acids. The germline gives CDR1 KGHSH, CDR2 LQKENI. As DNA, the CDR3 is TGTGCCAGCTCCCCTACAAACCAGGGCCGAGGGATATACGGCAATCAGCCCCAGCATTTT. This sequence encodes CASSPTNQGRGIYGNQPQHF.

The chain is built from TRBV5-5 and TRBJ2-1, with 8 bases identical to TRBD2. V was clipped by 2 bases and J by 15 bases; unmatched bases: 4. The CDR3 is made up of 11 amino acids. Germline-derived CDR1 and CDR2 are SGHKS and YYEKEE (reference sequence). CDR3 region: CASSLAGELFF. DNA of the CDR3: TGTGCCAGCAGCTTAGCGGGAGAACTGTTCTTC.

The gene calls are TRBV6-4 and TRBJ2-1; 11 bases are shared with TRBD2. Germline V gene lookup returns CDR1 MRHNA and CDR2 SNTAGT. The CDR3 is made up of 15 amino acids. J was trimmed by 7 bases and V by 2 bases; bases with no gene match: 4. CDR3 region: CASSDEASGRNEQFF. The CDR3 nucleotides are TGTGCCAGCAGTGACGAGGCTAGCGGGAGGAATGAGCAGTTCTTC.

The chain joins TRBV12-3 or TRBV12-4 to TRBJ2-2, with D possibly matching TRBD1 (7 bases). The CDR3 extends over 13 amino acids. Trimming left V 6 bases short and J 6 bases short, with 11 bases between. CDR3 nucleotide sequence: TGTGCCAGCAGAGTCAGGGGGGCCGGGGAGCTGTTTTTT. Translated: CASRVRGAGELFF.

V and J are TRBV7-9 and TRBJ1-1; 7 bases fit TRBD1. In germline, CDR1 is SEHNR, CDR2 FQNEAQ (reference sequence). This CDR3 has 15 amino acids. The V and J ends lost 2 bases and 5 bases, in that order; junction bases with no gene match: 8. The CDR3: CASSLKGAGGTEAFF. DNA of the CDR3: TGTGCCAGCAGCTTAAAGGGGGCGGGAGGGACTGAAGCTTTCTTT.

The chain combines TRBV4-1 with TRBJ1-6; 10 bases are a match to TRBD1. V shed 1 base and J 4 bases; nucleotides not matched to a gene: 19. The CDR3 sequence is 22 residues long. The V gene's germline CDR1 is MGHRA and CDR2 YSYEKL. The CDR3 is CASSQGASKRSGTGAYNSPLHF. The CDR3 coding sequence is TGCGCCAGCAGCCAAGGGGCCTCGAAGCGATCGGGGACAGGGGCATATAATTCACCCCTCCACTTT.

In regard to this clone: Other DNA sequences of this sample code for an identical CDR3. The chain recombines TRBV3-1 (or the pseudogene TRBV3-2) with TRBJ1-5, with D uncertain. V was cut by 1 base and J by 3 bases, with 7 bases left in between. The CDR3 length is 14 residues. Per germline, CDR1 LGHDT and CDR2 YNNKEL (reference sequence). CDR3 residues: CASSQGTSNQPQHF. DNA of the CDR3: TGTGCCAGCAGCCAAGGGACCTCCAATCAGCCCCAGCATTTT.

The chain uses TRBV7-9 and TRBJ1-1; D gene uncertain. The V and J ends lost 1 base and 3 bases respectively, with 6 bases between them. The germline V gene encodes CDR1 SEHNR and CDR2 FQNEAQ (reference sequence). The length of the CDR3 is 13 residues. CDR3 amino acids: CASSLEPDTEAFF. In DNA, the CDR3 is TGTGCCAGCAGCTTAGAGCCCGACACTGAAGCTTTCTTT.